These 31 T cell receptor beta chains were all obtained from the same sample, sequenced in a study of OX40 agonist ivuxolimab in advanced cancers. The assay was immunoSEQ multiplex PCR, and TCRdb's table has in-frame clones only and misses some. The sample contains approximately 100,000 clones, 90% of which appear only once. This specimen consisted of CD4+ or CD8+ T cells sorted from blood, obtained in a trial of the OX40 agonist ivuxolimab. The receptors here all came from an adult with an advanced solid tumor such as melanoma, head and neck, liver or kidney cancer.

The rearrangement uses TRBV5-6 and TRBJ2-3; 8 bases fit TRBD2. This CDR3 has 16 residues. CDR1 SGHDT and CDR2 YYEEEE come from the germline V gene. J was trimmed by 5 bases and V by 4 bases; bases with no gene match: 12. The CDR3, as DNA: TGTGCCAGCAGCCCGGGGGTTGGGCTAGCGGGAGATACGCAGTATTTT. Residues: CASSPGVGLAGDTQYF. Using reference TRBV5-6 and TRBJ2-3 for the parts outside the CDR3, the full variable domain is DAGVTQSPTHLIKTRGQQVTLRCSPKSGHDTVSWYQQALGQGPQFIFQYYEEEERQRGNFPDRFSGHQFPNYSSELNVNALLLGDSALYLCASSPGVGLAGDTQYFGPGTRLTVL.

V is TRBV7-3 and J is TRBJ2-3; D might be TRBD2 (6 bases). This CDR3 is 15 amino acids long. CDR1 is SGHTA and CDR2 is FQGTGA in the germline V gene. V lost 3 bases, J lost 4 bases, and 14 bases lay in between. The DNA for the CDR3 is TGTGCCAGCAGCTTTGGAGGGATCGGTTCAGATACGCAGTATTTT. It yields the protein CASSFGGIGSDTQYF.

The gene calls are TRBV25-1 and TRBJ2-1; 8 bases are a match to TRBD2. The CDR3 contains 14 residues. The germline V gene encodes CDR1 MGHDK and CDR2 SYGVNS. V lost 11 bases, J lost 2 bases, and 8 bases stayed unmatched. CDR3 protein: CARRSGGTYNEQFF. CDR3 nucleotides: TGTGCCCGTCGAAGCGGGGGAACCTACAATGAGCAGTTCTTC.

CDR3 sequence: CASSQFETSPYEQYF. The CDR3 nucleotides are TGTGCCAGCAGCCAATTTGAGACTAGCCCATACGAGCAGTACTTC. The chain is built from TRBV14 and TRBJ2-7, with 7 bases identical to TRBD2. V trimming: 2 bases; J trimming: 4 bases; junction bases outside the gene matches: 8. The CDR3 is 15 residues long. Germline CDR1 reads SGHDN; CDR2 reads FVKESK. Together with reference TRBV14 and TRBJ2-7, the CDR3 gives the full variable domain: EAGVTQFPSHSVIEKGQTVTLRCDPISGHDNLYWYRRVMGKEIKFLLHFVKESKQDESGMPNNRFLAERTGGTYSTLKVQPAELEDSGVYFCASSQFETSPYEQYFGPGTRLTVT.

The rearrangement joins TRBV6-1 to TRBJ2-4, with D maybe TRBD2 (6 bases). Germline V gene data show CDR1 as MNHNS and CDR2 as SASEGT. The CDR3 sequence is 15 residues long. V lost 11 bases and J 1 base, leaving 18 bases between the germline ends. The DNA of the CDR3 is TGTGCCTGTAACGGCGGGGCTGGGGCCAAAAACATTCAGTACTTC. Translated: CACNGGAGAKNIQYF.

About this clone itself: Other DNA sequences within the sample encode an identical CDR3. V and J are TRBV5-1 and TRBJ1-2; a possible D gene is TRBD1 (5 bases). Germline values: CDR1 SGHRS, CDR2 YFSETQ. V lost 4 bases, J lost 6 bases, and 13 bases lay in between. This CDR3 has 13 residues. In DNA, the CDR3 is TGCGCCAGCAGCCTTGGGGCAGGAGATGGCTACACCTTC. Amino acids: CASSLGAGDGYTF.

This clone was seen a single time. This sequence joins TRBV19 and TRBJ2-4; D may be TRBD2 (5 bases). This CDR3 is built from 14 residues. The V gene's germline CDR1 is LNHDA and CDR2 SQIVND (reference sequence). The ends were cut back, 3 bases at V and 9 bases at J, with 15 bases in the middle. CDR3 loop: CASSIIFGGGIQYF. The CDR3 DNA is TGTGCCAGTAGTATTATATTTGGAGGCGGCATTCAGTACTTC.

The chain is built from TRBV9 and TRBJ2-2; weak D call: TRBD1 (5 bases). Trimming removed 3 bases from V and 6 bases from J, with 12 bases in between. Germline V gene lookup returns CDR1 SGDLS and CDR2 YYNGEE. The CDR3 length is 14 residues. The CDR3 protein is CASSGSQGPGELFF. The CDR3, as DNA: TGTGCCAGCAGCGGCAGCCAGGGTCCCGGGGAGCTGTTTTTT.

In nucleotides, the CDR3 is TGTGCCAGCAGTCCGTTGACAGGGGGAACCTACGAGCAGTACTTC. This sequence encodes CASSPLTGGTYEQYF. This rearrangement joins TRBV6-5 to TRBJ2-7; 9 bases match TRBD1. CDR1 and CDR2 from the germline V gene are MNHEY and SVGAGI. CDR3 length equals 15 residues. Trimming took 5 bases from V and 2 from J; bases not matched to a gene: 7.

This clone was found a few times. The chain uses TRBV29-1 and TRBJ1-1, with a weak D call TRBD1 (5 bases). Per the germline V gene, CDR1 is SQVTM and CDR2 is ANQGSEA. CDR3 size: 12 residues. V lost 6 bases, J lost 3 bases, and 11 bases lay in between. The CDR3 reads CSVILGDTEAFF. The CDR3 nucleotides read TGCAGCGTCATACTAGGGGACACTGAAGCTTTCTTT.

This chain uses TRBV28 with TRBJ1-3; D possibly corresponds to TRBD1 (6 bases). Germline V lookup: CDR1 MDHEN, CDR2 SYDVKM. There are 17 residues in the CDR3. V gave up 6 bases and J gave up 0 bases, with 18 bases separating them. CDR3 DNA: TGTGCCAGCAGCCACAGGGTCCCTCTGTACTCTGGAAACACCATATATTTT. Protein product: CASSHRVPLYSGNTIYF.

The chain uses TRBV5-1 and TRBJ1-1, with 8 bases matching TRBD1. This CDR3 comprises 13 residues. The ends lost 3 bases at V and 9 bases at J; junction bases unmatched: 7. Germline loops: CDR1 SGHRS, CDR2 YFSETQ. CDR3 DNA sequence: TGCGCCAGCAGCTCGATGGACAGGGCACAAGCTTTCTTT. Its protein product is CASSSMDRAQAFF.

The J gene is TRBJ2-5, the V gene TRBV9, with TRBD1 matching over 7 bases. The CDR3 has 15 residues. Germline CDR1 reads SGDLS; CDR2 reads YYNGEE. V lost 4 bases to trimming and J lost 2 bases; unmatched junction nucleotides: 8. CDR3 DNA sequence: TGTGCCAGCAGCCCCCGGGACAGAAGACAAGAGACCCAGTACTTC. Its translation is CASSPRDRRQETQYF.

The chain employs TRBV18 and TRBJ1-3, with D perhaps TRBD1 (5 bases). Per the germline V gene, CDR1 is KGHSH and CDR2 is LQKENI. The CDR3 contains 15 residues. Trimming took 0 bases from V and 4 from J, leaving 10 bases between them. In DNA, the CDR3 is TGTGCCAGCTCACCACCGTGGCAGGGAGGAAACACCATATATTTT. This encodes CASSPPWQGGNTIYF. The variable domain in full, completed from reference TRBV18 and TRBJ1-3, reads NAGVMQNPRHLVRRRGQEARLRCSPMKGHSHVYWYRQLPEEGLKFMVYLQKENIIDESGMPKERFSAEFPKEGPSILRIQQVVRGDSAAYFCASSPPWQGGNTIYFGEGSWLTVV.

V and J are TRBV27 and TRBJ1-2; 9 positions agree with TRBD1. CDR3 size: 13 residues. V lost 3 bases to trimming and J lost 6 bases; unmatched junction nucleotides: 2. From germline, CDR1 is MNHEY and CDR2 SMNVEV (reference sequence). CDR3 amino acids: CASSLGTGNGYTF. CDR3 coding DNA: TGTGCCAGCAGTTTGGGGACAGGGAATGGCTACACCTTC.

The genes are TRBV11-3 and TRBJ2-7; TRBD1 matches at 8 bases. CDR3 size: 15 residues. V trimming: 5 bases; J trimming: 3 bases; junction bases outside the gene matches: 9. Looked up from germline, CDR1 is SGHNT and CDR2 is YENEEA. The CDR3, as DNA: TGTGCCAGCAGCCCGAGGACAGGGCCAAGCTACGAGCAGTACTTC. Encoded protein: CASSPRTGPSYEQYF.

The V call is TRBV7-2, the J call TRBJ1-1; maybe TRBD1 (6 bases). Germline V gene data show CDR1 as SGHTA and CDR2 as FQGNSA. The CDR3 runs 14 residues. The V and J ends lost 6 bases and 3 bases respectively, with 14 bases between them. The CDR3 protein is CASRPVTGHTEAFF. The CDR3, as DNA: TGTGCCAGCAGACCCGTGACAGGACACACTGAAGCTTTCTTT.

The J gene is TRBJ2-7, the V gene TRBV11-3; TRBD2 matches 8 bases. The V segment lost 0 bases and the J segment 2 bases; nucleotides outside the gene matches: 3. Germline lookup yields CDR1 SGHNT and CDR2 YENEEA. This CDR3 spans 15 amino acids. CDR3 DNA: TGTGCCAGCAGCTTAGAAGATAGCGGGACCTACGAGCAGTACTTC. Amino acids: CASSLEDSGTYEQYF.

The table lists this clone with a count of one. The rearrangement joins TRBV15 to TRBJ1-1; no definite D call. V was cut by 0 bases and J by 3 bases, with 11 bases left in between. This CDR3 spans 15 amino acids. Germline V gene sequence: CDR1 LNHNV, CDR2 YYDKDF (reference sequence). The CDR3 protein is CATSRDLRWDTEAFF. In DNA form, the CDR3 reads TGTGCCACCAGCAGAGATTTAAGGTGGGACACTGAAGCTTTCTTT.

In this sample, this clone turned up once. The chain couples TRBV6-5 to TRBJ2-1; 9 bases are shared with TRBD1. The CDR3 covers 16 residues. CDR1 is MNHEY, CDR2 SVGAGI, per germline. Losses at the gene ends were 2 bases for V and 7 bases for J; bases not matched to a gene: 9. The chain's CDR3 is CASSYRLGTGKNEQFF. The CDR3 DNA sequence: TGTGCCAGCAGTTACCGATTGGGGACAGGGAAGAATGAGCAGTTCTTC.

The chain has TRBV7-2 and TRBJ2-5; tentative D call: TRBD1 (6 bases). V was clipped by 1 base and J by 6 bases, with 12 bases between them. There are 14 residues in the CDR3. Germline assignment: CDR1 SGHTA and CDR2 FQGNSA. The DNA for the CDR3 is TGTGCCAGCAGCTTAGTTAAGGGGGTAAAGACCCAGTACTTC. Encoded protein: CASSLVKGVKTQYF.

The chain joins TRBV30 to TRBJ2-2; D is undetermined. The CDR3 is 13 residues long. V was shortened by 2 bases and J by 5 bases, with 9 bases between the two germline ends. CDR1 and CDR2 (germline): GTSNPN, SVGIG (reference sequence). The CDR3 is CAWSPMGTGELFF. CDR3 DNA: TGTGCCTGGAGTCCCATGGGTACCGGGGAGCTGTTTTTT.

Here the CDR3 DNA reads TGTGCCAGCAGCGAAGGGGGCGCAGATACGCAGTATTTT. Translation: CASSEGGADTQYF. The chain has TRBV9 and TRBJ2-3, with TRBD1 matching over 7 bases. CDR3 length: 13 residues. The V gene end was trimmed by 3 bases and the J gene end by 4 bases; junction bases not matched to a gene: 2. Germline V gene data show CDR1 as SGDLS and CDR2 as YYNGEE.

This chain joins TRBV6-1 and TRBJ2-2, with a possible D match to TRBD1 (6 bases). Germline CDR1 MNHNS, CDR2 SASEGT. V dropped 5 bases and J dropped 1 base, with 11 bases sitting between them. The CDR3 extends over 15 amino acids. The CDR3 spells CASSPRTENTGELFF. The CDR3 DNA reads as TGTGCCAGCAGTCCCAGGACAGAGAACACCGGGGAGCTGTTTTTT.

The chain has TRBV6-5 and TRBJ2-3, with 11 bases that match TRBD2. Germline CDR1 and CDR2: MNHEY and SVGAGI. After removal of 5 bases from V and 2 bases from J, the junction contained 3 bases not matched to a gene. The CDR3 has 15 amino acids. CDR3 nucleotide sequence: TGTGCCAGCAGTGCGGGACTAGCGGACACAGATACGCAGTATTTT. Residues: CASSAGLADTDTQYF.

This clone came up once. The DNA of the CDR3 is TGTGCCAGCAGCCAGCCTAATGAGGGGCGGGGAGAGACCCAGTACTTC. It specifies CASSQPNEGRGETQYF. V is TRBV4-2 and J is TRBJ2-5, with D possibly matching TRBD2 (6 bases). Between the trimmed V and J ends, which lost 3 bases and 4 bases, there was a span of 18 bases. Germline V gene data show CDR1 as LGHNA and CDR2 as YNFKEQ. This CDR3 comprises 16 residues.

The V gene is TRBV7-9, the J gene TRBJ2-1, with 8 bases fitting TRBD2. CDR1 and CDR2 (germline): SEHNR, FQNEAQ (reference sequence). CDR3 length: 15 residues. Trimming took 2 bases from V and 9 from J; bases not matched to a gene: 9. The CDR3 DNA reads as TGTGCCAGCAGCTTAACGGGAGGGCCTGAGGCTGAGCAGTTCTTC. Residues: CASSLTGGPEAEQFF.

A few counts support this clone. The J gene is TRBJ2-5, the V gene TRBV10-1, with TRBD2 matching 9 bases. Trimming took 2 bases from V and 1 from J; bases not matched to a gene: 5. Germline assignment: CDR1 WNHNN and CDR2 SYGVQD (reference sequence). The CDR3 totals 16 residues. DNA for the CDR3: TGCGCCAGCAGTGAGGGCGGGGGGGGCAGCCAAGAGACCCAGTACTTC. Translation: CASSEGGGGSQETQYF.

The CDR3 nucleotides are TGTGCCAGTAGTCCCGGACACATAATCCTCTCTGGAAACACCATATATTTT. Translating it yields CASSPGHIILSGNTIYF. The chain has TRBV19 and TRBJ1-3; D might be TRBD1 (5 bases). CDR3 size: 17 residues. V dropped 5 bases and J dropped 0 bases, with 17 bases sitting between them. From germline, CDR1 is LNHDA and CDR2 SQIVND (reference sequence). Variable domain in full (rest from reference TRBV19 and TRBJ1-3): DGGITQSPKYLFRKEGQNVTLSCEQNLNHDAMYWYRQDPGQGLRLIYYSQIVNDFQKGDIAEGYSVSREKKESFPLTVTSAQKNPTAFYLCASSPGHIILSGNTIYFGEGSWLTVV.

This clone was recorded only once. The gene calls are TRBV15 and TRBJ2-3, with TRBD2 matching 7 bases. The length of the CDR3 is 16 residues. Germline loops: CDR1 LNHNV, CDR2 YYDKDF (reference sequence). J lost 3 bases, V lost 4 bases, and 10 bases had no gene match. The CDR3 here is CATSTRLGAGTDTQYF. The CDR3 DNA reads TGTGCCACCAGCACCCGATTGGGAGCGGGAACAGATACGCAGTATTTT.

The chain recombines TRBV18 with TRBJ2-7; 11 bases map to TRBD1. CDR3 length equals 15 residues. Trimming cost V 3 bases and J 2 bases; bases outside gene matches: 3. The V gene's germline CDR1 is KGHSH and CDR2 LQKENI. The CDR3 region is CASSPGTGGPYEQYF. Written as DNA, the CDR3 is TGTGCCAGCTCACCCGGGACAGGGGGACCCTACGAGCAGTACTTC.